This T cell receptor beta chain originates from a study of T cells after yellow fever vaccination. On the study more broadly: SMART-Seq v4 Ultra Low Input prepared libraries from low-cell fractions. General study results and limits: FACS-sorted repertoires might harbor abundant contaminating clonotypes from the bulk population. Post-booster repertoires contained most primary-vaccination clones again (about 95% CD4, approximately 86% CD8).

Looked up from germline, CDR1 is SGHTA and CDR2 is FQGNSA. Trimming took off 5 bases at V and 5 bases at J, with 12 bases between the two ends. This CDR3 has 13 residues. TCRdb called the 5' RACE reads again in MiXCR, with one record for every CDR3 protein. The sample holds 300,000 to 400,000 distinct CDR3 sequences, about 7.8% seen once. In the case of this clonotype: Its antigen is not identified.

The sample consisted of PBMCs, taken roughly seven weeks after the first yellow fever vaccination. The TCR sequence derives from a young man who received the YFV17D yellow fever vaccine. The V and J genes are TRBV7-2 and TRBJ2-5, with a weak D call TRBD2 (6 bases). Here the CDR3 reads CASSRVDYETQYF. For the CDR3, the DNA is TGTGCCAGCAGCAGAGTGGACTATGAGACCCAGTACTTC.